The source of this T cell receptor (beta chain) is a study of CXCR3-negative and CXCR3-positive naive CD8 T cells. Findings of the study overall: Against CXCR3-negative naive cells, CXCR3-positive naive cells showed more hydrophobic TRB CDR3s.

Researchers prepared the TRB cDNA libraries using 5' RACE with UMI labels. Reanalyzing the 5' RACE reads, TCRdb keeps one entry per CDR3 protein, without DNA. In total, the table holds 120,000 to 150,000 distinct CDR3 sequences. This CDR3 is built from 15 residues. Germline V CDR1 and CDR2: MNHEY, SMNVEV (reference sequence). Details on this clonotype: No antigen is known for it.

V usage is TRBV27 and J usage is TRBJ1-2. This TCR was recovered from a human donor in good health. Some clones in this sample may be carry-over from other donors' samples. Sequences were obtained from naive CXCR3+ CD8+ T cells from blood. As for subset: CD45RO-CCR7+CD27+CD95- naive CD8+ T cells expressing CXCR3 (TNR3+). The CDR3 sequence is CASSSLDTRPYGYTF.